The clone carrying this TCR beta chain was observed a handful of times. Its matching antigen is unknown. This record belongs to a study of T cell responses to AZD1222 COVID-19 vaccine. General study findings and limits: White British people made up most donors, females outnumbered males, and clonal diversity was possibly underestimated. Spike-specific TCR depth and breadth grew after two AZD1222 doses.

The repertoire was sequenced with immunoSEQ multiplex PCR; TCRdb's copy has only in-frame clones and lacks some. The repertoire holds 140,000 or so clones, with approximately 91% as singletons. Second doses were pooled across both intervals (about 4 or about 12 weeks). The receptor comes from an adult who received the AZD1222 COVID-19 vaccine. The sample here was peripheral blood, taken 28 days after the second AZD1222 dose.

CDR3 loop: CAISESLGRGPTEAFF. The CDR3 coding sequence is TGTGCCATCAGTGAGTCTCTGGGCAGGGGGCCTACTGAAGCTTTCTTT. The chain uses TRBV10-3 and TRBJ1-1; 8 bases are shared with TRBD1. The CDR3 has 16 amino acids. Germline-derived CDR1 and CDR2 are ENHRY and SYGVKD. J gave up 5 bases and V 0 bases, and 8 bases lay outside the gene matches.